Given below is one T cell receptor (beta chain) in context. Within the sample, other DNA sequences also encode this same CDR3. The participants were between roughly 18 and 89 years old and came from 24 US areas. This sample stems from a study of blood T cell repertoires in COVID-19. The repertoire was sequenced with immunoSEQ multiplex PCR; TCRdb's copy has only in-frame clones and lacks some. The sample includes some 220,000 clones, roughly 85% of them seen just once. Germline trimming cut 0 bases from V and 1 base from J; bases unmatched to any gene: 1. Germline CDR1 and CDR2: SGDLS and YYNGEE. The CDR3 is made up of 16 amino acids.

The TCR comes from a woman aged 35 to 49 with acute COVID-19. Sequencing was carried out using PBMCs or T cells enriched from blood (not recorded which). The rearrangement joins TRBV9 to TRBJ2-5, with 12 bases identical to TRBD2. The CDR3 protein is CASSVGLAGVQETQYF. DNA for the CDR3: TGTGCCAGCAGCGTAGGACTAGCGGGGGTCCAAGAGACCCAGTACTTC.